This TCR beta chain was identified during a study of shared clonotypes between healthy human individuals. Details on this clone: Its target is unknown.

The study, taken as a whole, reports: Non-shared clonotypes showed lower generation probabilities than clonotypes common to all four donors. Among a few donors, roughly 5% of naive CD4 clonotypes were found in common.

This CDR3 region has 15 residues. V was cut by 1 base and J by 5 bases, with 11 bases left in between. Per the germline V gene, CDR1 is SGHDN and CDR2 is FVKESK. Sequenced by immunoSEQ multiplex PCR; TCRdb stores in-frame clones only, minus some. The repertoire has 2 million to 2.5 million clones, roughly 92% of them found once; the top ten carry approximately 0.39%. The V call is TRBV14, the J call TRBJ1-4; the D gene is possibly TRBD1 (5 bases). The specimen was naive CD4+ T cells from PBMCs. Stated subset: CD45RA+ positively selected. This receptor was obtained from a man aged 18 to 29 in good health. Some clones in this sample may be carry-over from other donors' samples. The CDR3 DNA is TGTGCCAGCAGCCAAGGAGGGGTGAGGAATGAAAAACTGTTTTTT. Translated: CASSQGGVRNEKLFF.